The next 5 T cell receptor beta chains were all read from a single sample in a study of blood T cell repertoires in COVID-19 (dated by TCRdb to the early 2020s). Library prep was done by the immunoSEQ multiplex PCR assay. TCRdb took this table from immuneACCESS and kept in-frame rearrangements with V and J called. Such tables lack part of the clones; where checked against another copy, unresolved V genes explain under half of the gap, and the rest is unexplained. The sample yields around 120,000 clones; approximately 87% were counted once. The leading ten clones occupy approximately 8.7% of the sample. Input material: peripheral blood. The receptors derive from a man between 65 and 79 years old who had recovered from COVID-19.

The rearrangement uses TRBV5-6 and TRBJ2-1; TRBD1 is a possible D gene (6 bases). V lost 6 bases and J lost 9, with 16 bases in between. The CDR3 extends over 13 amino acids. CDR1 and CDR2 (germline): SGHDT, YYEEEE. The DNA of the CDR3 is TGTGCCAGCAACAACAGGGCCACGGGTGAGCAGTTCTTC. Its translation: CASNNRATGEQFF.

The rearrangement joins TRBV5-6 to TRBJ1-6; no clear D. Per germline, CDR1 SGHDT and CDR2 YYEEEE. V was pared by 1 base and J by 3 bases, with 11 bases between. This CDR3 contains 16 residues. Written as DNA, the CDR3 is TGTGCCAGCAGCTTGTCTGGCAGGCTCTATAATTCACCCCTCCACTTT. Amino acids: CASSLSGRLYNSPLHF.

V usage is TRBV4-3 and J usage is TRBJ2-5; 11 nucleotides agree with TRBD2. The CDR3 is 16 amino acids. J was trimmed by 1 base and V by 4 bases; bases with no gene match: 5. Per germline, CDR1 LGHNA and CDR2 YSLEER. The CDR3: CASSRGLAGTQETQYF. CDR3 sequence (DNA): TGCGCCAGCAGCCGCGGACTAGCGGGTACCCAAGAGACCCAGTACTTC.

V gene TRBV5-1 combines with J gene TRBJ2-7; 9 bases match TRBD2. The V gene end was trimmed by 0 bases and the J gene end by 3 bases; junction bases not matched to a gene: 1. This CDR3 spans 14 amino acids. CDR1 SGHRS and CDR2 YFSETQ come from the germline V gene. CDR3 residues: CASSLGSGGYEQYF. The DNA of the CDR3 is TGCGCCAGCAGCTTGGGTAGCGGGGGCTACGAGCAGTACTTC.

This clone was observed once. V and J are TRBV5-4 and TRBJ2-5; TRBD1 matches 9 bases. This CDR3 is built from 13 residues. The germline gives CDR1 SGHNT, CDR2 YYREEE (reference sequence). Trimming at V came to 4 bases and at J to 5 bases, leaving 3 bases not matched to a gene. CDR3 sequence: CASSTGGLETQYF. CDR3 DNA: TGTGCCAGCAGCACAGGGGGCCTGGAGACCCAGTACTTC.